This entry concerns a single T cell receptor beta chain. The antigen is undetermined. The PCR ran on 60 Vbeta and 13 Jbeta primers. Per the authors' pipeline: An analysis performed later counted 72 million or so unique TCR beta chains (roughly 10 million of them shared). Only in-frame clones appear in the TCRdb table, and some are missing; sequencing was by immunoSEQ multiplex PCR. Clone size and V and J calls were adopted from that table, with D and trimming inferred from the DNA. The sample gives 150,000 to 200,000 clones, roughly 80% of which show up once; roughly an eighth is in the top ten. This entry comes from a study of cytomegalovirus exposure and HLA in healthy donors. Study findings and constraints: Among the most significant clusters, several appeared linked to common viral pathogens in a later analysis. Prior analysis indicated that the majority of TCR beta V segments exhibited productivity approximately 87% or approximately 30% of the time. TCR association rates varied by HLA locus in a later analysis, with DRB1 highest and HLA-C lowest.

The CDR3 consists of 14 residues. V was clipped by 0 bases and J by 5 bases; unmatched bases: 4. Germline V gene lookup returns CDR1 SGHRS and CDR2 YFSETQ. The sequence derives from a woman aged 45-60 years in good health and CMV-seropositive. The V call is TRBV5-1, the J call TRBJ2-5; 7 positions agree with TRBD2. Material for sequencing was PBMCs. The CDR3 region is CASSLARGEETQYF. CDR3 coding DNA: TGCGCCAGCAGCTTGGCCCGGGGGGAGGAGACCCAGTACTTC. Filled out from reference TRBV5-1 and TRBJ2-5, the complete variable domain reads KAGVTQTPRYLIKTRGQQVTLSCSPISGHRSVSWYQQTPGQGLQFLFEYFSETQRNKGNFPGRFSGRQFSNSRSEMNVSTLELGDSALYLCASSLARGEETQYFGPGTRLLVL.